Reported below is one T cell receptor (beta chain). Preparing the TCRbeta library involved the use of unique molecular identifiers. One entry per CDR3 protein results from TCRdb running MiXCR on the PCR reads. The sample carries almost 500,000 distinct CDR3 sequences, approximately 12% recorded once. This sample is part of a study of T-cell reconstitution after alpha-beta-depleted transplantation in children. CDR3 length: 12 amino acids. The ends were cut back, 7 bases at V and 4 bases at J, with 10 bases in the middle. In germline, CDR1 is SNHLY, CDR2 FYNNEI. This specimen was PBMCs from the stem cell graft donor, taken from the stem cell graft. V and J are TRBV2 and TRBJ1-2; D is uncertain. The sequence was obtained from a human donor who donated a stem cell graft to a child with combined immunodeficiency. For the CDR3, the DNA is TGTGCCAGCACCTCGGCCCTCTATGGCTACACCTTC. Protein sequence: CASTSALYGYTF.